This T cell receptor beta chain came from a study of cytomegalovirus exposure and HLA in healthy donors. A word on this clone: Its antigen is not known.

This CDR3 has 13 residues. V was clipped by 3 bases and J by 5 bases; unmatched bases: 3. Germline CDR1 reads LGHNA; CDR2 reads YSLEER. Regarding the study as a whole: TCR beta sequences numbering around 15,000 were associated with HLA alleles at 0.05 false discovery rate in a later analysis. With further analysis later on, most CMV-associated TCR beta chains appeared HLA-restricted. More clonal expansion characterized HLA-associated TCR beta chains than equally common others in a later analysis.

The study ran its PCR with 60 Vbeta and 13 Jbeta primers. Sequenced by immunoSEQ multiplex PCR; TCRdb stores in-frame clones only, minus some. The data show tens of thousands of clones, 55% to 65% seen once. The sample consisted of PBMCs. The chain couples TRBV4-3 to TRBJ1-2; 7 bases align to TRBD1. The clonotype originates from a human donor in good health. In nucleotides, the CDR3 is TGCGCCAGCAGCCACTCAGGGGGGTATGGCTACACCTTC. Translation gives CASSHSGGYGYTF.